The 16 T cell receptor beta chains in this list originate from one sample, sequenced in a study of T cell repertoires in cytomegalovirus infection. Using its own MiXCR run on the reads, TCRdb lists one record per CDR3 protein. The sample lists around 280,000 distinct CDR3 sequences, approximately 13% occurring once. Sequenced input: PBMCs. These receptors came from a human donor in good health (CMV status not recorded). Some clones in this sample may be carry-over from other donors' samples.

The chain has TRBV2 and TRBJ2-4, with 12 bases fitting TRBD1. The CDR3 runs 15 residues. The V segment lost 6 bases and the J segment 6 bases; nucleotides outside the gene matches: 6. Germline lookup yields CDR1 SNHLY and CDR2 FYNNEI. This CDR3 is CASSPGQGAANIQYF. CDR3 bases: TGTGCCAGCAGCCCGGGACAGGGGGCGGCAAACATTCAGTACTTC.

This clonotype showed up just a few times. The chain employs TRBV5-1 and TRBJ2-1; D may match TRBD1 or TRBD2 (5 bases each). Trimming shortened V by 5 bases and J by 4 bases, and 13 bases separated the two germline ends. Germline V gene lookup returns CDR1 SGHRS and CDR2 YFSETQ. The CDR3 runs 14 residues. Written as DNA, the CDR3 is TGCGCCAGCAGTCCAGAGGGACGATACAATGAGCAGTTCTTC. This gives the protein CASSPEGRYNEQFF.

This clonotype was seen ten or more times. The chain links TRBV28 to TRBJ2-3; possibly TRBD2 for D (5 bases). The V gene lost 7 bases and the J gene lost 1 base, with 12 bases spanning the gap. From germline, CDR1 is MDHEN and CDR2 SYDVKM. CDR3 length equals 14 residues. The CDR3 sequence is CASKRDPGTDTQYF. In nucleotides, the CDR3 is TGTGCCAGCAAGAGGGATCCTGGCACAGATACGCAGTATTTT. Full variable domain (missing parts from reference TRBV28 and TRBJ2-3): DVKVTQSSRYLVKRTGEKVFLECVQDMDHENMFWYRQDPGLGLRLIYFSYDVKMKEKGDIPEGYSVSREKKERFSLILESASTNQTSMYLCASKRDPGTDTQYFGPGTRLTVL.

In its sample, this clonotype was seen many times. V and J are TRBV7-3 and TRBJ2-3, with D maybe TRBD1 (5 bases). The CDR3 consists of 13 residues. Looked up from germline, CDR1 is SGHTA and CDR2 is FQGTGA. V was cut by 1 base and J by 7 bases, with 9 bases left in between. The CDR3: CASSLRGPHTQYF. The CDR3 region has the DNA TGTGCCAGCAGCTTAAGGGGCCCCCATACGCAGTATTTT.

This clonotype turned up a few times. The CDR3: CASSSGQGIDTQYF. CDR3 in DNA: TGTGCCAGCAGCTCGGGACAGGGGATCGATACGCAGTATTTT. This chain connects TRBV7-3 to TRBJ2-3; the match to TRBD1 covers 10 bases. The V gene end was trimmed by 4 bases and the J gene end by 6 bases; junction bases not matched to a gene: 4. The CDR3 spans 14 residues. Germline V gene lookup returns CDR1 SGHTA and CDR2 FQGTGA.

The sample holds a few counts of this clonotype. CDR3 nucleotides: TGTGCCAGCAGTTACTTCAGAGAGACCCAGTACTTC. It yields the protein CASSYFRETQYF. The chain combines TRBV6-2 or TRBV6-3 with TRBJ2-5; D is uncertain. V lost 1 base to trimming and J lost 4 bases, with 4 bases between them. This CDR3 spans 12 amino acids. In germline, CDR1 is MNHEY, CDR2 SVGEGT.

The chain couples TRBV7-2 to TRBJ1-2; 7 nucleotides match TRBD1. Unmatched junction bases numbered 11, after V lost 5 bases and J lost 8 bases. This CDR3 has 14 residues. Germline values: CDR1 SGHTA, CDR2 FQGNSA. CDR3 sequence: CASSRLRGRGGYTF. CDR3 sequence (DNA): TGTGCCAGCAGCCGGTTGAGGGGGCGCGGAGGCTACACCTTC.

This clonotype came up once. The rearrangement uses TRBV20-1 and TRBJ2-3, with a tentative D call TRBD2 (7 bases). The CDR3 loop spans 17 amino acids. The ends were cut back, 6 bases at V and 1 base at J, with 23 bases in the middle. CDR1 and CDR2 (germline): DFQATT, SNEGSKA (reference sequence). The CDR3 loop is CSARPVLRGPRTDTQYF. CDR3 coding DNA: TGCAGTGCCAGACCCGTTTTGCGGGGGCCCCGCACAGATACGCAGTATTTT.

The table lists this clonotype with many counts. The V and J genes are TRBV7-2 and TRBJ2-7; D call uncertain. The V gene lost 1 base and the J gene lost 1 base, with 5 bases spanning the gap. Germline values: CDR1 SGHTA, CDR2 FQGNSA. The CDR3 is 13 amino acids. The CDR3 nucleotides are TGTGCCAGCAGCTTAGTACAGTCCTACGAGCAGTACTTC. It is translated as CASSLVQSYEQYF. The complete variable domain, with remaining parts taken from reference TRBV7-2 and TRBJ2-7, reads GAGVSQSPSNKVTEKGKDVELRCDPISGHTALYWYRQSLGQGLEFLIYFQGNSAPDKSGLPSDRFSAERTGGSVSTLTIQRTQQEDSAVYLCASSLVQSYEQYFGPGTRLTVT.

There are many counts of this clonotype. The V and J genes are TRBV7-2 and TRBJ2-2; D is tentatively TRBD1 or TRBD2 (5 bases each). V lost 5 bases and J 3 bases, leaving 10 bases between the germline ends. Germline V gene data show CDR1 as SGHTA and CDR2 as FQGNSA. The CDR3 runs 14 residues. The CDR3 loop reads CASSPEGYTGELFF. The CDR3 DNA reads as TGTGCCAGCAGCCCTGAGGGGTACACCGGGGAGCTGTTTTTT.

This clonotype was recorded many times. The rearrangement uses TRBV7-2 and TRBJ2-7, with 7 bases aligning to TRBD2. Trimming took 1 base from V and 3 from J; bases not matched to a gene: 3. Germline CDR1 SGHTA, CDR2 FQGNSA. The CDR3 runs 14 residues. CDR3 residues: CASSLGGSIYEQYF. The CDR3 DNA reads as TGTGCCAGCAGCTTAGGCGGGAGTATCTACGAGCAGTACTTC.

The genes are TRBV6-5 and TRBJ1-5; tentatively, D is TRBD1 (6 bases). Germline V lookup: CDR1 MNHEY, CDR2 SVGAGI. The CDR3 extends over 12 amino acids. With 8 bases removed from V and 1 base from J, the gap between germline ends came to 6 bases. The DNA for the CDR3 is TGTGCCAGCGGACAGAGCAATCAGCCCCAGCATTTT. It is translated as CASGQSNQPQHF.

In this sample, this clonotype turned up a few times. The gene calls are TRBV5-5 and TRBJ2-5, with 7 bases identical to TRBD1. The trim removed 4 bases at V and 7 bases at J, leaving 13 bases unmatched. The CDR3 contains 15 residues. The germline CDR1 and CDR2 sequences are SGHKS and YYEKEE (reference sequence). CDR3 coding DNA: TGTGCCAGCAGCACTGGGACAGCTAAAGATGCGACCCAGTACTTC. This sequence encodes CASSTGTAKDATQYF.

This clonotype was counted only a few times. The gene calls are TRBV29-1 and TRBJ2-2; D is perhaps TRBD1 (5 bases). The V end was cut by 5 bases, the J end by 6 bases, with 13 bases between. Per germline, CDR1 SQVTM and CDR2 ANQGSEA. This CDR3 spans 13 amino acids. The CDR3: CSVRQGGSGELFF. In nucleotides, the CDR3 is TGCAGCGTTCGGCAGGGTGGATCCGGGGAGCTGTTTTTT.

This clonotype was observed many times. The J gene is TRBJ1-1, the V gene TRBV5-5, with D unresolved. V was clipped by 1 base and J by 1 base, with 8 bases between them. The CDR3 runs to 14 residues. Germline V lookup: CDR1 SGHKS, CDR2 YYEKEE (reference sequence). For the CDR3, the DNA is TGTGCCAGCAGCTTGCTATTACGGAACACTGAAGCTTTCTTT. Translated, it gives CASSLLLRNTEAFF.

This clonotype has just a few counts. This chain connects TRBV25-1 to TRBJ1-2, with a weak D call TRBD1 (5 bases). This CDR3 comprises 13 residues. The ends were cut back, 2 bases at V and 6 bases at J, with 10 bases in the middle. CDR1 MGHDK and CDR2 SYGVNS come from the germline V gene. CDR3 protein: CASSEVRAHGYTF. In DNA form, the CDR3 reads TGTGCCAGCAGTGAAGTCAGGGCCCATGGCTACACCTTC.